This entry lists 24 T cell receptor beta chains sequenced from one sample in a study of shared T cell receptors in the human thymus. The repertoire was sequenced with immunoSEQ multiplex PCR; TCRdb's copy has only in-frame clones and lacks some. The table records approximately 400,000 clones, 95% of them present only once. What was sequenced was thymocytes. The source is a human donor.

This rearrangement joins TRBV27 to TRBJ2-1; D ambiguous. V was pared by 5 bases and J by 2 bases, with 13 bases between. This CDR3 comprises 15 residues. In germline, CDR1 is MNHEY, CDR2 SMNVEV (reference sequence). The chain's CDR3 is CASSNKGIPYNEQFF. The CDR3 DNA is TGTGCCAGCAGTAACAAGGGAATCCCCTACAATGAGCAGTTCTTC.

Here the CDR3 DNA reads TGTGCCAGCACCCCCAATCATTTCTTGAGGACCTTC. It specifies CASTPNHFLRTF. The V gene is TRBV28, the J gene TRBJ1-2; no firm D call. This CDR3 has 12 residues. Trimming stripped 7 bases from V and 14 bases from J, with 20 bases between. Germline CDR1 reads MDHEN; CDR2 reads SYDVKM.

The chain recombines TRBV6-5 with TRBJ2-2; 13 bases align to TRBD2. V lost 4 bases, J lost 4 bases, and 3 bases stayed unmatched. CDR3 length equals 16 residues. Germline assignment: CDR1 MNHEY and CDR2 SVGAGI. For the CDR3, the DNA is TGTGCCAGCAGTTGGACTAGCGGGAGAGTCACCGGGGAGCTGTTTTTT. Translating gives CASSWTSGRVTGELFF.

The chain has TRBV27 and TRBJ2-1; TRBD2 might be the D (6 bases). Germline values: CDR1 MNHEY, CDR2 SMNVEV (reference sequence). V shed 0 bases and J shed 0 bases, with 9 bases lying between them. The CDR3 spans 16 residues. The CDR3 here is CASSLSSGYSYNEQFF. The DNA of the CDR3 is TGTGCCAGCAGTTTATCTAGCGGATACTCCTACAATGAGCAGTTCTTC.

The V call is TRBV7-2, the J call TRBJ1-2; D is possibly TRBD1 (5 bases). The V end lost 1 base, the J end lost 7 bases, and 13 bases lay between the germline ends. The CDR3 is made up of 14 amino acids. Germline lookup yields CDR1 SGHTA and CDR2 FQGNSA. DNA for the CDR3: TGTGCCAGCAGCTTAGGAAGGGGCGCGAGTGGCTACACCTTC. Translated: CASSLGRGASGYTF.

The chain joins TRBV28 to TRBJ2-4; tentatively, D is TRBD2 (6 bases). The CDR3 loop spans 13 amino acids. Trimming pared 3 bases from V and 5 bases from J, leaving 8 bases between. Germline lookup yields CDR1 MDHEN and CDR2 SYDVKM. The chain's CDR3 is CASSFWEENIQYF. The CDR3 coding sequence is TGTGCCAGCAGTTTTTGGGAGGAAAACATTCAGTACTTC.

The chain uses TRBV7-6 and TRBJ2-3, with TRBD2 matching over 7 bases. CDR1 and CDR2 from the germline V gene are SGHVS and FNYEAQ. CDR3 length: 20 residues. V shed 1 base, J shed 2 bases, and the junction held 18 bases outside the gene matches. The CDR3 region is CASSLDLRGWLAEVTDTQYF. In nucleotides, the CDR3 is TGTGCCAGCAGCTTAGATCTCCGAGGGTGGCTAGCGGAGGTCACAGATACGCAGTATTTT.

This clone was recorded only once. The chain links TRBV27 to TRBJ2-4; no clear D gene. The length of the CDR3 is 16 residues. V dropped 3 bases and J dropped 0 bases, with 12 bases sitting between them. Per germline, CDR1 MNHEY and CDR2 SMNVEV (reference sequence). The chain's CDR3 is CASSFRQVLAKNIQYF. The CDR3 region has the DNA TGTGCCAGCAGTTTCCGGCAGGTACTAGCCAAAAACATTCAGTACTTC.

The chain joins TRBV28 to TRBJ1-2, with D uncertain. CDR1 MDHEN and CDR2 SYDVKM come from the germline V gene. This CDR3 has 16 amino acids. Trimming stripped 2 bases from V and 0 bases from J, with 13 bases between. The CDR3 here is CASSLGRAPSNYGYTF. In DNA form, the CDR3 reads TGTGCCAGCAGTTTAGGAAGGGCCCCTTCTAACTATGGCTACACCTTC.

The genes are TRBV28 and TRBJ2-1; 7 positions match TRBD1. In germline, CDR1 is MDHEN, CDR2 SYDVKM. This CDR3 region has 16 residues. The V and J ends lost 7 bases and 0 bases, in that order; junction bases with no gene match: 9. This CDR3 is CASTDRARSSYNEQFF. CDR3 nucleotides: TGTGCCAGCACCGACAGGGCGCGAAGCTCCTACAATGAGCAGTTCTTC.

The V and J genes are TRBV6-4 and TRBJ2-3; D may be TRBD1 or TRBD2 (6 bases each). Germline V gene sequence: CDR1 MRHNA, CDR2 SNTAGT. Trimming removed 6 bases at V and 5 bases at J, with 12 bases between. This CDR3 contains 13 residues. The CDR3 region has the DNA TGTGCCAGCAGACAGGGACTTAGAGATACGCAGTATTTT. Translated, it gives CASRQGLRDTQYF.

Written as DNA, the CDR3 is TGCGCCAGCAGCTTGGCCGGGTCAGATACGCAGTATTTT. Its protein product is CASSLAGSDTQYF. V usage is TRBV5-1 and J usage is TRBJ2-3; D is unclear. Trimming cost V 0 bases and J 4 bases, with 6 bases left between them. Looked up from germline, CDR1 is SGHRS and CDR2 is YFSETQ. The CDR3 is 13 residues long.

V is TRBV7-2 and J is TRBJ2-5; TRBD2 is a possible D gene (5 bases). CDR3 size: 13 residues. Germline CDR1 and CDR2: SGHTA and FQGNSA. V was pared by 10 bases and J by 2 bases, with 14 bases between. Here the CDR3 DNA reads TGTGCCATAAGGACGAGGGATCAAGAGACCCAGTACTTC. Residues: CAIRTRDQETQYF.

This chain uses TRBV27 with TRBJ1-1; 8 positions match TRBD1. J lost 4 bases, V lost 5 bases, and 9 bases had no gene match. The CDR3 totals 15 residues. Germline CDR1 MNHEY, CDR2 SMNVEV (reference sequence). DNA of the CDR3: TGTGCCAGCAGTCCCATACAGGGGGATACCACTGAAGCTTTCTTT. It specifies CASSPIQGDTTEAFF.

V is TRBV11-3 and J is TRBJ2-1, with 11 bases fitting TRBD2. The germline gives CDR1 SGHNT, CDR2 YENEEA. The CDR3 sequence is 16 residues long. Germline trimming cut 5 bases from V and 8 bases from J; bases unmatched to any gene: 11. The CDR3 here is CASSERLAGYGDEQFF. The DNA for the CDR3 is TGTGCCAGCAGCGAGCGACTAGCGGGATATGGAGATGAGCAGTTCTTC.

The chain joins TRBV28 to TRBJ2-3; possibly TRBD2 for D (5 bases). CDR1 and CDR2 from the germline V gene are MDHEN and SYDVKM. The CDR3 is made up of 14 amino acids. V gave up 4 bases and J gave up 5 bases, with 13 bases separating them. The CDR3, as DNA: TGTGCCAGCAGTTACCTTCGGGAAAGAGATACGCAGTATTTT. This sequence encodes CASSYLRERDTQYF.

V gene TRBV27 combines with J gene TRBJ1-2, with TRBD1 as a possible D gene (6 bases). Germline V gene lookup returns CDR1 MNHEY and CDR2 SMNVEV (reference sequence). V shed 0 bases and J shed 4 bases, with 6 bases lying between them. This CDR3 comprises 13 residues. CDR3 in amino acids: CASSLSTGYGYTF. CDR3 nucleotide sequence: TGTGCCAGCAGTTTATCGACAGGCTATGGCTACACCTTC.

This clone was seen a handful of times. The chain uses TRBV19 and TRBJ2-7, with 7 positions matching TRBD2. V gave up 6 bases and J gave up 3 bases; unmatched junction bases: 5. The germline gives CDR1 LNHDA, CDR2 SQIVND (reference sequence). The CDR3 length is 13 residues. CDR3 bases: TGTGCCAGTAGGCCCGGGGGGAGCTACGAGCAGTACTTC. This gives the protein CASRPGGSYEQYF.

This clone was seen only once. The rearrangement joins TRBV5-6 to TRBJ1-1; the D is unclear. CDR1 and CDR2 from the germline V gene are SGHDT and YYEEEE. The CDR3 consists of 12 residues. Trimming stripped 4 bases from V and 6 bases from J, with 10 bases between. This chain's CDR3 is CASSPLASEAFF. The CDR3 DNA follows: TGTGCCAGCAGCCCTTTGGCGTCTGAAGCTTTCTTT. Together with reference TRBV5-6 and TRBJ1-1, the CDR3 gives the full variable domain: DAGVTQSPTHLIKTRGQQVTLRCSPKSGHDTVSWYQQALGQGPQFIFQYYEEEERQRGNFPDRFSGHQFPNYSSELNVNALLLGDSALYLCASSPLASEAFFGQGTRLTVV.

The chain employs TRBV19 and TRBJ1-4; TRBD1 is a possible D gene (5 bases). The ends were cut back, 0 bases at V and 13 bases at J, with 18 bases in the middle. Germline CDR1 reads LNHDA; CDR2 reads SQIVND (reference sequence). The CDR3 is made up of 15 amino acids. The CDR3 nucleotides read TGTGCCAGTAGTATAGATCATGGAGGACTTGGGGGACTGTTTTTT. Translation gives CASSIDHGGLGGLFF.

This rearrangement joins TRBV7-9 to TRBJ2-7; the D is unclear. Germline CDR1 reads SEHNR; CDR2 reads FQNEAQ (reference sequence). The CDR3 covers 16 residues. The V end lost 0 bases, the J end lost 7 bases, and 19 bases lay between the germline ends. The CDR3 DNA sequence: TGTGCCAGCAGCTTAGCGCTGGGCAGGCCGCCTGGGGAGCAGTACTTC. It yields the protein CASSLALGRPPGEQYF. The full variable domain, in which reference TRBV7-9 and TRBJ2-7 provide the parts outside the CDR3, is DTGVSQNPRHKITKRGQNVTFRCDPISEHNRLYWYRQTLGQGPEFLTYFQNEAQLEKSRLLSDRFSAERPKGSFSTLEIQRTEQGDSAMYLCASSLALGRPPGEQYFGPGTRLTVT.

The V and J genes are TRBV28 and TRBJ2-3; 7 bases fit TRBD1. The CDR3 loop spans 15 amino acids. The germline V gene encodes CDR1 MDHEN and CDR2 SYDVKM. Unmatched junction bases numbered 8, after V lost 5 bases and J lost 3 bases. The CDR3 loop is CASSTVTGVTDTQYF. The CDR3 DNA is TGTGCCAGCAGTACGGTAACAGGGGTGACAGATACGCAGTATTTT.

This clone was found a few times. The chain carries TRBV4-2 and TRBJ2-3; D gene uncertain. This CDR3 region has 15 residues. Germline-derived CDR1 and CDR2 are LGHNA and YNFKEQ. The V end lost 4 bases, the J end lost 1 base, and 12 bases lay between the germline ends. DNA of the CDR3: TGTGCCAGCAGCCTAAGCCTCGGAGGCACAGATACGCAGTATTTT. This translates into CASSLSLGGTDTQYF.

This chain uses TRBV5-4 with TRBJ2-3, with 9 nucleotides matching TRBD2. Per the germline V gene, CDR1 is SGHNT and CDR2 is YYREEE (reference sequence). Trimming at V came to 5 bases and at J to 5 bases, leaving 9 bases not matched to a gene. The CDR3 sequence is 15 residues long. The CDR3 nucleotides are TGTGCCAGCAGGAGTGAGCGGGAGGTAGGAGATACGCAGTATTTT. As protein: CASRSEREVGDTQYF.